Described below is a single TCR beta chain sequence and its context. J gave up 5 bases and V 4 bases, and 3 bases lay outside the gene matches. CDR1 and CDR2 (germline): SNHLY, FYNNEI. The CDR3 loop spans 13 amino acids. The sample originates from a study of technical replicates of blood from a handful of donors. This table comes from immunoSEQ multiplex PCR, and its TCRdb copy is limited to in-frame clones, with some not included. This table holds tens of thousands of clones, approximately 94% found once. V gene TRBV2 combines with J gene TRBJ2-7; 9 nucleotides agree with TRBD1. The TCR originated in a human donor in good health. Source material: T cells isolated from PBMCs. The CDR3 sequence: CASSGQGGNEQYF. Here the CDR3 DNA reads TGTGCCAGCAGTGGACAGGGGGGTAACGAGCAGTACTTC.